The 30 T cell receptor beta chains given below trace back to one sample, sequenced in a study of T cells after yellow fever vaccination. Using its own MiXCR run on the 5' RACE reads, TCRdb lists one record per CDR3 protein. The data hold a few hundred thousand distinct CDR3 sequences, with 6.5% to 7.5% observed a single time. The sample here was CD4+ T cells sorted from PBMCs, taken on the day of the yellow fever booster vaccination. The source is a young man who received the YFV17D yellow fever vaccine.

Regarding this clonotype: A read error is possible here, since a much larger clone lies one base away. The rearrangement links TRBV5-1 to TRBJ2-3; D is ambiguous. The CDR3 consists of 13 residues. V was shortened by 0 bases and J by 11 bases, with 13 bases between the two germline ends. Germline CDR1 SGHRS, CDR2 YFSETQ. CDR3 in DNA: TGCGCCAGCAGCTTGGATGTCGTGAAGAAGCAGTATTTT. Residues: CASSLDVVKKQYF. The full variable domain, its missing parts supplied by reference TRBV5-1 and TRBJ2-3, is KAGVTQTPRYLIKTRGQQVTLSCSPISGHRSVSWYQQTPGQGLQFLFEYFSETQRNKGNFPGRFSGRQFSNSRSEMNVSTLELGDSALYLCASSLDVVKKQYFGPGTRLTVL.

Turning to this clonotype: Since a much larger clone is just one base distant, this may be a read error. The chain combines TRBV7-9 with TRBJ2-5; D might be TRBD2 (6 bases). Germline values: CDR1 SEHNR, CDR2 FQNEAQ (reference sequence). The CDR3 consists of 16 residues. V was pared by 4 bases and J by 3 bases, with 18 bases between. For the CDR3, the DNA is TGTGCCAGCAGCTGGCCGCTAGAGGGAGGTAAAGAGACCCAGTACTTC. Translated: CASSWPLEGGKETQYF.

This clonotype was picked up a small number of times. The chain uses TRBV15 and TRBJ1-2; perhaps TRBD1 as D (6 bases). CDR1 and CDR2 (germline): LNHNV, YYDKDF (reference sequence). CDR3 length: 14 amino acids. The germline V and J ends were trimmed by 4 bases and 3 bases, with 12 bases remaining between them. The CDR3: CATSKGGSDYGYTF. Here the CDR3 DNA reads TGTGCCACCAGCAAAGGGGGGAGTGACTATGGCTACACCTTC.

This clonotype was seen ten or more times. The V call is TRBV12-3 or TRBV12-4, the J call TRBJ2-5; 7 nucleotides line up with TRBD1. This CDR3 contains 14 residues. Trimming removed 5 bases from V and 2 bases from J; junction bases left unmatched: 5. The CDR3 DNA sequence: TGTGCCAGCAGTCCCGGACAGGAACAAGAGACCCAGTACTTC. This gives the protein CASSPGQEQETQYF.

This clonotype was seen a few times. The rearrangement joins TRBV4-3 to TRBJ1-3, with 8 bases fitting TRBD1. V trimming: 4 bases; J trimming: 6 bases; junction bases outside the gene matches: 5. The CDR3 has 14 amino acids. The V gene's germline CDR1 is LGHNA and CDR2 YSLEER. CDR3 region: CASSPGQGTNTIYF. The CDR3 DNA reads as TGCGCCAGCAGCCCTGGACAGGGAACAAACACCATATATTTT.

The rearrangement links TRBV7-2 to TRBJ1-2; 9 bases align to TRBD1. V lost 5 bases and J lost 7; bases outside the gene matches: 8. Germline V gene lookup returns CDR1 SGHTA and CDR2 FQGNSA. The CDR3 has 14 residues. CDR3 DNA: TGTGCCAGCAGCCCTCGGACAGGGGAGGCTGGCTACACCTTC. It encodes CASSPRTGEAGYTF.

The chain couples TRBV27 to TRBJ2-7; D possibly uses TRBD1 or TRBD2 (7 bases each). V lost 3 bases and J 3 bases, leaving 15 bases between the germline ends. CDR1 MNHEY and CDR2 SMNVEV come from the germline V gene (reference sequence). The CDR3 runs 15 residues. The CDR3 DNA sequence: TGTGCCAGCAGTTTGGGGGGGACAGAGTACTACGAGCAGTACTTC. It codes for CASSLGGTEYYEQYF.

The chain has TRBV15 and TRBJ2-3; D is tentatively TRBD1 or TRBD2 (5 bases each). V lost 1 base, J lost 4 bases, and 12 bases lay in between. The CDR3 is 15 residues long. Looked up from germline, CDR1 is LNHNV and CDR2 is YYDKDF (reference sequence). This CDR3 reads CATSRAGRISDTQYF. In DNA, the CDR3 is TGTGCCACCAGCAGAGCGGGGCGCATTTCAGATACGCAGTATTTT.

This clonotype was observed at least ten times. The CDR3 is CASSSNSGSLGTDTQYF. The CDR3, as DNA: TGTGCCAGCAGCTCGAATAGCGGGAGCCTAGGCACAGATACGCAGTATTTT. This chain connects TRBV5-5 to TRBJ2-3; 9 nucleotides agree with TRBD2. CDR3 size: 17 residues. Losses at the gene ends were 3 bases for V and 1 base for J; bases not matched to a gene: 9. Germline values: CDR1 SGHKS, CDR2 YYEKEE (reference sequence).

The table lists this clonotype with a few counts. The chain has TRBV9 and TRBJ2-5; 8 bases align to TRBD2. The CDR3 has 15 amino acids. The J segment lost 4 bases and the V segment lost 1 base, leaving 6 bases of the junction unmatched. Germline V gene data show CDR1 as SGDLS and CDR2 as YYNGEE. The CDR3 here is CASSVQAGASETQYF. CDR3 nucleotides: TGTGCCAGCAGCGTACAAGCGGGAGCGTCAGAGACCCAGTACTTC.

This clonotype was counted at least ten times. The chain combines TRBV5-1 with TRBJ2-1; maybe TRBD2 (6 bases). This CDR3 region has 15 residues. V gave up 4 bases and J gave up 0 bases, with 11 bases separating them. Germline CDR1 SGHRS, CDR2 YFSETQ. In DNA, the CDR3 is TGCGCCAGCAGCCTGAGCGGGCCCTCCTACAATGAGCAGTTCTTC. This encodes CASSLSGPSYNEQFF.

The chain joins TRBV28 to TRBJ1-1; 9 bases line up with TRBD1. V shed 1 base, J shed 3 bases, and the junction held 6 bases outside the gene matches. Germline CDR1 MDHEN, CDR2 SYDVKM. The CDR3 contains 16 residues. CDR3 amino acids: CASSLSPGTGHTEAFF. CDR3 nucleotide sequence: TGTGCCAGCAGTTTATCCCCTGGGACAGGGCACACTGAAGCTTTCTTT.

This clonotype was seen ten or more times. The chain has TRBV24-1 and TRBJ2-5, with TRBD1 matching 10 bases. The V segment lost 4 bases and the J segment 5 bases; nucleotides outside the gene matches: 3. The CDR3 sequence is 14 residues long. Germline V gene data show CDR1 as KGHDR and CDR2 as SFDVKD. The CDR3 loop reads CATSDPGQGETQYF. CDR3 DNA sequence: TGTGCCACCAGTGACCCGGGACAGGGGGAGACCCAGTACTTC.

This clonotype has ten or more counts. This chain uses TRBV7-2 with TRBJ2-3; D possibly corresponds to TRBD2 (7 bases). Trimming took off 2 bases at V and 8 bases at J, with 23 bases between the two ends. This CDR3 comprises 17 residues. CDR1 is SGHTA and CDR2 is FQGNSA in the germline V gene. CDR3 DNA sequence: TGTGCCAGCAGCTTAAACCCCCGCGGGAGTCGAGGGGGTACGCAGTATTTT. Its protein is CASSLNPRGSRGGTQYF.

The V gene is TRBV18, the J gene TRBJ1-5, with D maybe TRBD1 (5 bases). The germline V gene encodes CDR1 KGHSH and CDR2 LQKENI. The CDR3 has 15 residues. The V and J ends lost 2 bases and 2 bases respectively, with 10 bases between them. CDR3 region: CASSPEGTGNQPQHF. CDR3 bases: TGTGCCAGCTCACCAGAGGGGACGGGCAATCAGCCCCAGCATTTT.

V and J are TRBV20-1 and TRBJ2-1; unclear D gene. V was pared by 6 bases and J by 0 bases, with 12 bases between. The CDR3 loop spans 14 amino acids. Looked up from germline, CDR1 is DFQATT and CDR2 is SNEGSKA (reference sequence). The CDR3 DNA reads as TGCAGTGCCCATAAAGCAAGCTCCTACAATGAGCAGTTCTTC. Amino acid sequence: CSAHKASSYNEQFF.

About this clonotype: A junction end diverges from the germline sequence, so it may reflect a read error. The chain combines TRBV14 with TRBJ2-3, with no clear D. The CDR3 extends over 14 amino acids. From germline, CDR1 is SGHDN and CDR2 FVKESK. CDR3 nucleotide sequence: TGTGCCAGCAGCCTACCGGATAGCAGAGATACGCAGTATTTT. Its translation is CASSLPDSRDTQYF.

J is TRBJ1-3 and V is TRBV7-6, with D uncertain. V was trimmed by 2 bases and J by 0 bases, leaving 14 bases between them. Germline V gives CDR1 SGHVS, CDR2 FNYEAQ. This CDR3 comprises 17 residues. The CDR3 loop reads CASSLQATPNSGNTIYF. The CDR3 DNA sequence: TGTGCCAGCAGCTTACAGGCGACACCCAACTCTGGAAACACCATATATTTT.

The CDR3 loop reads CASRLSGSGVGELFF. For the CDR3, the DNA is TGTGCCAGCAGACTGAGCGGGAGTGGGGTCGGGGAGCTGTTTTTT. The chain is built from TRBV28 and TRBJ2-2; TRBD2 matches 8 bases. Germline loops: CDR1 MDHEN, CDR2 SYDVKM. V gave up 6 bases and J gave up 7 bases; unmatched junction bases: 10. The length of the CDR3 is 15 residues.

This clonotype was seen ten or more times. V gene TRBV5-1 combines with J gene TRBJ2-5; 11 positions match TRBD1. This CDR3 contains 14 residues. CDR1 is SGHRS, CDR2 YFSETQ, per germline. J was trimmed by 4 bases and V by 3 bases; bases with no gene match: 2. This CDR3 is CASSWGTGGETQYF. The CDR3 DNA is TGCGCCAGCAGCTGGGGGACAGGGGGAGAGACCCAGTACTTC.

In regard to this clonotype: Since a much larger clone is just one base distant, this may be a read error. CDR3 in amino acids: CACSLALRTGRTDTQYF. The CDR3 nucleotides are TGTGCCTGCAGTTTAGCCCTGAGGACGGGCCGCACAGATACGCAGTATTTT. This sequence joins TRBV12-3 or TRBV12-4 and TRBJ2-3; D ambiguous. The CDR3 is 17 residues long.

On this clonotype: This may be a read error, as it is one base from a much larger clone. The rearrangement joins TRBV5-1 to TRBJ2-1; a possible D gene is TRBD2 (6 bases). This CDR3 has 16 amino acids. V dropped 4 bases and J dropped 9 bases, with 23 bases sitting between them. Germline-derived CDR1 and CDR2 are SGHRS and YFSETQ. The CDR3 spells CASSPGWLARTTEQFF. Here the CDR3 DNA reads TGCGCCAGCAGCCCGGGTTGGCTAGCGAGGACAACTGAGCAGTTCTTC.

CDR3 nucleotides: TGCGCCAGCAGCACAGACAATCCTTCCTACGAGCAGTACTTC. This sequence encodes CASSTDNPSYEQYF. The genes are TRBV5-1 and TRBJ2-7; D is unclear. The CDR3 is 14 residues long. Per germline, CDR1 SGHRS and CDR2 YFSETQ. The V end was cut by 4 bases, the J end by 1 base, with 12 bases between.

This clonotype has at least ten counts. The chain combines TRBV11-2 with TRBJ2-5; D is unclear. The germline V gene has CDR1 SGHAT and CDR2 FQNNGV. The CDR3 length is 18 residues. Trimming took off 4 bases at V and 5 bases at J, with 26 bases between the two ends. For the CDR3, the DNA is TGTGCCAGCAGCTCCCACAGTCCTAGAGGCACCTTCCACGAGACCCAGTACTTC. It is translated as CASSSHSPRGTFHETQYF.

This clonotype has a count of ten or more. The chain carries TRBV5-1 and TRBJ2-3, with D possibly being TRBD2 (6 bases). V gave up 4 bases and J gave up 2 bases, with 11 bases separating them. The CDR3 runs 14 residues. The germline CDR1 and CDR2 sequences are SGHRS and YFSETQ. CDR3 protein: CASSLGTVTDTQYF. CDR3 in DNA: TGCGCCAGCAGCCTAGGGACTGTCACAGATACGCAGTATTTT.

Details on this clonotype: This could be a read error, since a much larger clone is one nucleotide away. The chain joins TRBV7-6 to TRBJ2-3, with a tentative D call TRBD2 (5 bases). The V gene's germline CDR1 is SGHVS and CDR2 FNYEAQ. The CDR3 covers 15 residues. CDR3 DNA sequence: TGTGTCAGCAGCTTAGCGCTACTAGGGACAGATACGCAGTATTTT. This sequence encodes CVSSLALLGTDTQYF. Supplemented by reference TRBV7-6 and TRBJ2-3, the full variable domain reads GAGVSQSPRYKVTKRGQDVALRCDPISGHVSLYWYRQALGQGPEFLTYFNYEAQQDKSGLPNDRFSAERPEGSISTLTIQRTEQRDSAMYRCVSSLALLGTDTQYFGPGTRLTVL.

This clonotype showed up many times. This sequence joins TRBV7-9 and TRBJ2-2; perhaps TRBD2 as D (6 bases). This CDR3 region has 14 residues. V was cut by 7 bases and J by 3 bases, with 12 bases left in between. Germline lookup yields CDR1 SEHNR and CDR2 FQNEAQ (reference sequence). CDR3 amino acids: CASIAGTHTGELFF. The CDR3 coding sequence is TGTGCCAGCATTGCGGGGACTCACACCGGGGAGCTGTTTTTT.

The chain uses TRBV20-1 and TRBJ2-7; D is tentatively TRBD1 or TRBD2 (5 bases each). This CDR3 is 13 amino acids long. In germline, CDR1 is DFQATT, CDR2 SNEGSKA (reference sequence). The germline V and J ends were trimmed by 6 bases and 0 bases, with 12 bases remaining between them. The CDR3 reads CSAQPGTSYEQYF. The DNA of the CDR3 is TGCAGTGCACAGCCGGGGACCTCCTACGAGCAGTACTTC.

V is TRBV7-9 and J is TRBJ2-7; D may match TRBD1 or TRBD2 (5 bases each). The CDR3 extends over 11 amino acids. CDR1 is SEHNR, CDR2 FQNEAQ, per germline (reference sequence). Trimming stripped 0 bases from V and 13 bases from J, with 10 bases between. The CDR3 is CASSLAGRYYF. The CDR3 coding sequence is TGTGCCAGCAGCTTAGCGGGACGATACTACTTC.

The V and J genes are TRBV10-2 and TRBJ2-1; D assignment may be TRBD1 or TRBD2 (5 bases each). The germline CDR1 and CDR2 sequences are WSHSY and SAAADI. The CDR3 runs to 14 residues. Trimming cost V 1 base and J 8 bases, with 12 bases left between them. The CDR3 DNA is TGCGCCAGCAGTGAGTACGGGACGATGGATGAGCAGTTCTTC. Its protein is CASSEYGTMDEQFF.